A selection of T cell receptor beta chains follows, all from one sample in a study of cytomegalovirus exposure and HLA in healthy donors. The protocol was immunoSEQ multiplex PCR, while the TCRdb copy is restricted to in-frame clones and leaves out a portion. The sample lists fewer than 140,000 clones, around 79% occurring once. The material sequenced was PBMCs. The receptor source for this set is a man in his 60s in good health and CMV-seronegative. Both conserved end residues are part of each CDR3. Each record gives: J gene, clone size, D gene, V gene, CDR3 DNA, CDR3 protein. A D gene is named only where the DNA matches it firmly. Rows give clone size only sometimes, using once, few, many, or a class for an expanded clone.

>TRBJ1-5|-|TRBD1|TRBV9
TGTGCCAGCAGCGTCGGGACAGAGCCAGGGCCCCAGCATTTT
CASSVGTEPGPQHF
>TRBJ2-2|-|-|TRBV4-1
TGCGCCAGCAGCCACCGAGGGGCCGGGAGCCTCCCCTTTTATCCCGCAACCGGGGAGCTGTTTTTT
CASSHRGAGSLPFYPATGELFF
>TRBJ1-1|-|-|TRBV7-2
TGTGCCAGCAGCCACAACGCCCCGGGGAACACTGAAGCTTTCTTT
CASSHNAPGNTEAFF
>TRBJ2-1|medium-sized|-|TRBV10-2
TGCGCCAGCAGTGGGGGCCCAGACTCATGGAGCTCCTACAATGAGCAGTTCTTC
CASSGGPDSWSSYNEQFF
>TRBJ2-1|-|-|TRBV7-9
TGTGCCAGCAGCTTACCTGGCCCTCTCTCCTACAATGAGCAGTTCTTC
CASSLPGPLSYNEQFF
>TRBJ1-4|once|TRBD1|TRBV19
TGTGCCAGTAGTGCCCGGGACAGCGCTGAAAAACTGTTTTTT
CASSARDSAEKLFF
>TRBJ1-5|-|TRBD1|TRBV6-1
TGTGCCAGCAGTGAAGCACGGACAGGGGAGTATAGCAATCAGCCCCAGCATTTT
CASSEARTGEYSNQPQHF
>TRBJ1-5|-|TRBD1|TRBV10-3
TGTGCCATCAGTGAACGGGGACAGATAAGCAATCAGCCCCAGCATTTT
CAISERGQISNQPQHF
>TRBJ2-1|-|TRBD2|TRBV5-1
TGCGCCAGCAGCTTGGGGACTAGCGGGGATGGTGAGCAGTTCTTC
CASSLGTSGDGEQFF
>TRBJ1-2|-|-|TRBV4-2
TGTGCCAGCAGCCAACCCCGGGATTATGGCTACACCTTC
CASSQPRDYGYTF
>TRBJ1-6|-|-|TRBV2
TGTGCCAGCAGTGAATTTCCCAGTCCCCCGTACTTT
CASSEFPSPPYF
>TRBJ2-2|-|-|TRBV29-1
TGCAGCGCAGACAAACAGAACACCGGGGAGCTGTTTTTT
CSADKQNTGELFF
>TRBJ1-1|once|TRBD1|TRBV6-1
TGTGCCAGCAGGGAAAGACAGGGGGCGAACACTGAAGCTTTCTTT
CASRERQGANTEAFF
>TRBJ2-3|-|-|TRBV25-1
TGTGCCAGCAGTGAACTGAGGGGGATAAATACAGATACGCAGTATTTT
CASSELRGINTDTQYF
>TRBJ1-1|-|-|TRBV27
TGTGCCAGCAGTTTACGCACAGTGTCCACTGAAGCTTTCTTT
CASSLRTVSTEAFF
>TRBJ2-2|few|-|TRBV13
TGTGCCAGCAGCCCACAGGGTAACACCGGGGAGCTGTTTTTT
CASSPQGNTGELFF
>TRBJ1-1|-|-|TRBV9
TGTGCCAGCAGCGTCGGGTCGAGGAACACTGAAGCTTTCTTT
CASSVGSRNTEAFF
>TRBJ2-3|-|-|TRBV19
TGTGCCAGTAGTATCAGCCAGGGGAACACAGATACGCAGTATTTT
CASSISQGNTDTQYF
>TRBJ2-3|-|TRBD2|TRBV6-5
TGTGCCAGCAGTGTACGGGGACTAGGACTGAATACGCAGTATTTT
CASSVRGLGLNTQYF
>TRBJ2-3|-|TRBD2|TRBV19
TGTGCCAGTAGGGGGGGGTCTTTTTCAGATACGCAGTATTTT
CASRGGSFSDTQYF
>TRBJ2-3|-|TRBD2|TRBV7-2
TGTGCCAGCAGCTTCGGGACTAGCGGGGGGGCCCCCCCAGATACGCAGTATTTT
CASSFGTSGGAPPDTQYF
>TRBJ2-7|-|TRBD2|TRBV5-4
TGTGCCAGCAGCCGGGGACAGGGACTAGCGGGGGGGTTTTACGAGCAGTACTTC
CASSRGQGLAGGFYEQYF
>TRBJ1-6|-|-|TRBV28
TGTGCCAGCAGTTCGAGCTCCTATAATTCACCCCTCCACTTT
CASSSSSYNSPLHF
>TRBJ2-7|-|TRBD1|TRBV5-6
TGTGCCAGCAGTTTCGACAGGGGAAACTCCTACGAGCAGTACTTC
CASSFDRGNSYEQYF
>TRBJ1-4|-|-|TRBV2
TGTGCCAGCAGTGGAGGTGCAACTAATGAAAAACTGTTTTTT
CASSGGATNEKLFF
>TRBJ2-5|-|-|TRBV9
TGTGCCAGCAGCGTTAGACGGGGGGCCGGGGAGACCCAGTACTTC
CASSVRRGAGETQYF